Listed here are 14 T cell receptor beta chains from one sample, sequenced in a study of blood T cell repertoires in COVID-19. Libraries were prepared by immunoSEQ multiplex PCR; TCRdb keeps only in-frame clonotypes and omits some of them. The data contain fewer than 150,000 clones, approximately 90% of them singletons. Sample: peripheral blood. Source of these receptors: a human donor in a cohort sampled during active COVID-19.

The chain combines TRBV28 with TRBJ2-7; maybe TRBD2 (5 bases). The CDR3 sequence is 15 residues long. Germline CDR1 reads MDHEN; CDR2 reads SYDVKM. Between the trimmed V and J ends, which lost 1 base and 3 bases, there was a span of 13 bases. The CDR3 spells CASSLLEARGYEQYF. In DNA, the CDR3 is TGTGCCAGCAGTTTATTGGAGGCCAGAGGCTACGAGCAGTACTTC.

The J gene is TRBJ1-2, the V gene TRBV30; no reliable D call. Germline V gene sequence: CDR1 GTSNPN, CDR2 SVGIG (reference sequence). V was trimmed by 5 bases and J by 0 bases, leaving 4 bases between them. The CDR3 loop spans 11 amino acids. Here the CDR3 reads CAWGTNYGYTF. CDR3 DNA: TGTGCCTGGGGCACTAACTATGGCTACACCTTC.

The rearrangement links TRBV7-2 to TRBJ1-1; maybe TRBD1 (5 bases). Trimming stripped 2 bases from V and 2 bases from J, with 9 bases between. This CDR3 has 14 residues. Germline CDR1 and CDR2: SGHTA and FQGNSA. The CDR3 sequence: CASSLTGHNTEAFF. CDR3 coding DNA: TGTGCCAGCAGCTTAACAGGACACAACACTGAAGCTTTCTTT.

This clone has a single count. The chain links TRBV3-1 (or the pseudogene TRBV3-2) to TRBJ2-7; 9 nucleotides match TRBD2. The junction had 6 bases not matched to a gene; V was cut back by 3 bases and J by 0 bases. The CDR3 has 16 residues. In germline, CDR1 is LGHDT, CDR2 YNNKEL (reference sequence). The CDR3 nucleotides read TGTGCCAGCAGCCACTTCCTAGCGGGGAGCTCCTACGAGCAGTACTTC. Amino acid sequence: CASSHFLAGSSYEQYF.

The chain uses TRBV18 and TRBJ2-2; 14 bases fit TRBD2. The germline CDR1 and CDR2 sequences are KGHSH and LQKENI. The CDR3 is made up of 18 amino acids. V was pared by 2 bases and J by 4 bases, with 6 bases of the junction left unmatched. The CDR3 bases are TGTGCCAGCTCACCAGAGACGGGACTAGCGGGGGTCACCGGGGAGCTGTTTTTT. Residues: CASSPETGLAGVTGELFF.

This sequence joins TRBV28 and TRBJ2-5, with D possibly being TRBD2 (5 bases). Trimming stripped 3 bases from V and 5 bases from J, with 13 bases between. This CDR3 is built from 14 residues. Germline CDR1 and CDR2: MDHEN and SYDVKM. The CDR3 region has the DNA TGTGCCAGCAGTTTTAGAGGGTTGGGGGAGACCCAGTACTTC. Protein sequence: CASSFRGLGETQYF.

The V call is TRBV5-6, the J call TRBJ2-5; TRBD1 agrees at 7 bases. Losses at the gene ends were 0 bases for V and 5 bases for J; bases not matched to a gene: 4. Germline loops: CDR1 SGHDT, CDR2 YYEEEE. The CDR3 is made up of 14 amino acids. The CDR3 DNA follows: TGTGCCAGCAGCTTGGACAGGGGCGGGGAGACCCAGTACTTC. This gives the protein CASSLDRGGETQYF. Together with reference TRBV5-6 and TRBJ2-5, the CDR3 gives the full variable domain: DAGVTQSPTHLIKTRGQQVTLRCSPKSGHDTVSWYQQALGQGPQFIFQYYEEEERQRGNFPDRFSGHQFPNYSSELNVNALLLGDSALYLCASSLDRGGETQYFGPGTRLLVL.

V and J are TRBV6-5 and TRBJ1-1; tentatively, D is TRBD1 (5 bases). This CDR3 is 15 amino acids long. Trimming left V 2 bases short and J 1 base short, with 11 bases between. The V gene's germline CDR1 is MNHEY and CDR2 SVGAGI. In DNA form, the CDR3 reads TGTGCCAGCAGTTACAATCTCAGGGAGAACACTGAAGCTTTCTTT. Residues: CASSYNLRENTEAFF.

The rearrangement links TRBV12-2 to TRBJ1-5. TRBV12-2 constitutes a pseudogene. The CDR3 has 19 amino acids. CDR3 residues: CASRLGRGGVIPSNQPQHF. CDR3 nucleotide sequence: TGTGCAAGTCGCTTAGGACGCGGGGGGGTTATTCCTAGCAATCAGCCCCAGCATTTT.

As for this clone: Different DNA sequences within this sample yield the same CDR3. J is TRBJ2-7 and V is TRBV2, with 8 bases fitting TRBD1. CDR3 length equals 12 residues. Per germline, CDR1 SNHLY and CDR2 FYNNEI. Trimming took 4 bases from V and 4 from J; bases not matched to a gene: 0. The CDR3 sequence is CASSGQGYEQYF. The CDR3 DNA reads as TGTGCCAGCAGTGGACAGGGGTACGAGCAGTACTTC.

J is TRBJ2-7 and V is TRBV14, with 10 positions matching TRBD1. CDR3 length equals 22 residues. V lost 1 base to trimming and J lost 2 bases; unmatched junction nucleotides: 23. Germline CDR1 is SGHDN and CDR2 is FVKESK. In DNA form, the CDR3 reads TGTGCCAGCAGCCAAGCTTGGAGGTGGCCGGGGACAGGGGACCCCGTGCCCTACGAGCAGTACTTC. Protein product: CASSQAWRWPGTGDPVPYEQYF.

The genes are TRBV7-9 and TRBJ2-7; perhaps TRBD1 as D (5 bases). V dropped 5 bases and J dropped 3 bases, with 23 bases sitting between them. The CDR3 extends over 17 amino acids. The germline V gene has CDR1 SEHNR and CDR2 FQNEAQ (reference sequence). The chain's CDR3 is CASSPPRRQGLVYEQYF. Here the CDR3 DNA reads TGTGCCAGCAGCCCCCCCCGCCGCCAGGGTCTAGTCTACGAGCAGTACTTC.

The V and J genes are TRBV28 and TRBJ2-7; D not certain. Germline V gene data show CDR1 as MDHEN and CDR2 as SYDVKM. This CDR3 has 11 residues. The V end lost 6 bases, the J end lost 7 bases, and 10 bases lay between the germline ends. The CDR3 DNA is TGTGCCAGCAGCCAATCTCGGGAGCAGTACTTC. This encodes CASSQSREQYF.

This clone was counted at least ten times. The chain recombines TRBV19 with TRBJ1-4; D may be TRBD1 (5 bases). Between the trimmed V and J ends, which lost 5 bases and 8 bases, there was a span of 12 bases. This CDR3 spans 13 amino acids. Germline values: CDR1 LNHDA, CDR2 SQIVND (reference sequence). CDR3 residues: CASSYTGREKLFF. Here the CDR3 DNA reads TGTGCCAGTAGTTATACAGGCCGCGAAAAACTGTTTTTT.